This T cell receptor beta chain was identified during a study of cytomegalovirus exposure and HLA in healthy donors. The study ran its PCR with 60 Vbeta and 13 Jbeta primers. Data came from immunoSEQ multiplex PCR; TCRdb stores just in-frame clones and leaves some out. The repertoire table contains 140,000 to 150,000 clones. The CDR3 consists of 15 residues. V lost 3 bases and J lost 1, with 9 bases in between. Germline values: CDR1 ENHRY, CDR2 SYGVKD. J is TRBJ2-2 and V is TRBV10-3, with D maybe TRBD2 (5 bases). This receptor was taken from a woman aged 45-65 years in good health and CMV-seronegative. Material: PBMCs. The CDR3 DNA reads as TGTGCCATCAGTGACACTAGAAAGAACACCGGGGAGCTGTTTTTT. Its protein product is CAISDTRKNTGELFF.